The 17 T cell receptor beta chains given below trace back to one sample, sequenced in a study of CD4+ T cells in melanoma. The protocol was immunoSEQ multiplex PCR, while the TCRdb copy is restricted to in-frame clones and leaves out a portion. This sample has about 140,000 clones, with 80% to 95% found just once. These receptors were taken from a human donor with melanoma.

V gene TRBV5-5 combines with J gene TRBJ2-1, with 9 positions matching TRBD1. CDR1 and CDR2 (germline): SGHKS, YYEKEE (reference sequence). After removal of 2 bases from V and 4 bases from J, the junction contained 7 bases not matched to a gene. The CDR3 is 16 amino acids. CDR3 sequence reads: CASSFSLQGAYNEQFF. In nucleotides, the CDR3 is TGTGCCAGCAGCTTTAGCTTACAGGGGGCTTACAATGAGCAGTTCTTC.

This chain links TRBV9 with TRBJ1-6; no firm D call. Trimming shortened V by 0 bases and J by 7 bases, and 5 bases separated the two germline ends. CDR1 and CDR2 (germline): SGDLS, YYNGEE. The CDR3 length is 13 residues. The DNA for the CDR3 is TGTGCCAGCAGCGTAGACCGGAATTCACCCCTCCACTTT. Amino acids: CASSVDRNSPLHF.

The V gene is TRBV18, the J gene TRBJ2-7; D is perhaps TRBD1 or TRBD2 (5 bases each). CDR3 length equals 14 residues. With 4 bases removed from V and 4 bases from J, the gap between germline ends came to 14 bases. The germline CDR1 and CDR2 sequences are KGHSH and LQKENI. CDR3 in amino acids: CASSRGGRAYEQYF. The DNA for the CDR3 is TGTGCCAGCTCACGAGGAGGCAGGGCGTACGAGCAGTACTTC. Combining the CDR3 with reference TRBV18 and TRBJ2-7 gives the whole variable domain NAGVMQNPRHLVRRRGQEARLRCSPMKGHSHVYWYRQLPEEGLKFMVYLQKENIIDESGMPKERFSAEFPKEGPSILRIQQVVRGDSAAYFCASSRGGRAYEQYFGPGTRLTVT.

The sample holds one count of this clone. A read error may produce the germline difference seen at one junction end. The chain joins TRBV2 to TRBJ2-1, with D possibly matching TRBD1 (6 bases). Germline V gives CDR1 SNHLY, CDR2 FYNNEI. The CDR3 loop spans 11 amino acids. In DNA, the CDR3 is TGTGCCAGCAGCCGAGACGGACAGTCGCTCTTC. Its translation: CASSRDGQSLF.

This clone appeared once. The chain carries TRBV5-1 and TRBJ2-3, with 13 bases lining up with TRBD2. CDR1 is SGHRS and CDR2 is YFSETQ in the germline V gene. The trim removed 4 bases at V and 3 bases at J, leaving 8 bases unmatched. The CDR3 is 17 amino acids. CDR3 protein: CASSPPGLAGWTDTQYF. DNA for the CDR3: TGCGCCAGCAGCCCGCCGGGACTAGCGGGGTGGACAGATACGCAGTATTTT.

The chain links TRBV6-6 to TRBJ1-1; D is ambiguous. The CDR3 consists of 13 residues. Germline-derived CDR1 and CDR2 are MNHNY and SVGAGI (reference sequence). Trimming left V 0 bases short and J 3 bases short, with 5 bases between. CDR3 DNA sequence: TGTGCCAGCAGTTACTCGATGCACACTGAAGCTTTCTTT. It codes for CASSYSMHTEAFF.

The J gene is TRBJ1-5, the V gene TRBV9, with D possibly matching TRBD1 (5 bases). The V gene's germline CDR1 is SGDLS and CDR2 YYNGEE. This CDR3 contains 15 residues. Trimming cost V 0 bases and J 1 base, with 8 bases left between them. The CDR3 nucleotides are TGTGCCAGCAGCGTAGATGGGGGAAGCAATCAGCCCCAGCATTTT. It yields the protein CASSVDGGSNQPQHF.

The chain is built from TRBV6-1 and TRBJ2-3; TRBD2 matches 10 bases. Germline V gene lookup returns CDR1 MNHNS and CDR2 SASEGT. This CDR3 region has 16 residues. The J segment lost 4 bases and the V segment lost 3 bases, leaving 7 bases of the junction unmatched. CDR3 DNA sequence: TGTGCCAGCAGTGATTCCGGGACTAGCGTGTCAGATACGCAGTATTTT. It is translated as CASSDSGTSVSDTQYF.

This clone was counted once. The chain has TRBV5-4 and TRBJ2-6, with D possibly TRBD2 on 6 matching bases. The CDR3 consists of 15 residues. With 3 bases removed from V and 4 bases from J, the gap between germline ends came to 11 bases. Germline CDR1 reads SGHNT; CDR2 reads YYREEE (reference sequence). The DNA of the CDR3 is TGTGCCAGCAGCTCCGGAGGGGCCGGGGCCAACGTCCTGACTTTC. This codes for CASSSGGAGANVLTF. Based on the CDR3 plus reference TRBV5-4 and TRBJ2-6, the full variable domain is ETGVTQSPTHLIKTRGQQVTLRCSSQSGHNTVSWYQQALGQGPQFIFQYYREEENGRGNFPPRFSGLQFPNYSSELNVNALELDDSALYLCASSSGGAGANVLTFGAGSRLTVL.

The CDR3: CSATYFTEAFF. Written as DNA, the CDR3 is TGCAGTGCTACGTATTTCACTGAAGCTTTCTTT. The chain combines TRBV20-1 with TRBJ1-1; no reliable D call. Trimming removed 4 bases at V and 4 bases at J, with 7 bases between. Germline values: CDR1 DFQATT, CDR2 SNEGSKA (reference sequence). The CDR3 has 11 amino acids.

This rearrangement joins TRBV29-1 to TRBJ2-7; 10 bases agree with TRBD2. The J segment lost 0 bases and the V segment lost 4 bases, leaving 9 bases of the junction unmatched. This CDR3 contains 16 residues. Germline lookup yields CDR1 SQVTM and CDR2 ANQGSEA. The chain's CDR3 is CSVVASGGASSYEQYF. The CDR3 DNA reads TGCAGCGTTGTTGCTAGCGGGGGTGCGAGCTCCTACGAGCAGTACTTC.

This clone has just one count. In DNA form, the CDR3 reads TGTGCCAGCAGCAAGGGTCTAGGGACCGGGGAGCTGTTTTTT. It yields the protein CASSKGLGTGELFF. The chain combines TRBV7-3 with TRBJ2-2; D remains unclear. V was cut by 5 bases and J by 5 bases, with 12 bases left in between. Germline assignment: CDR1 SGHTA and CDR2 FQGTGA. The CDR3 runs to 14 residues.

This CDR3 reads CASRGFLTDNYGYTF. Written as DNA, the CDR3 is TGCGCCAGCCGGGGGTTCCTGACAGATAACTATGGCTACACCTTC. This sequence joins TRBV5-1 and TRBJ1-2, with a weak D call TRBD1 (5 bases). V dropped 7 bases and J dropped 1 base, with 17 bases sitting between them. Germline loops: CDR1 SGHRS, CDR2 YFSETQ. The CDR3 has 15 amino acids.

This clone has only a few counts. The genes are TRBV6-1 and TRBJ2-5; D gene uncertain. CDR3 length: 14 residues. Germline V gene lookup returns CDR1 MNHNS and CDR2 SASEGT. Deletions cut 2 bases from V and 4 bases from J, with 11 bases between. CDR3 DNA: TGTGCCAGCAGTGAACTTACAAAGTCAGAGACCCAGTACTTC. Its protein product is CASSELTKSETQYF.

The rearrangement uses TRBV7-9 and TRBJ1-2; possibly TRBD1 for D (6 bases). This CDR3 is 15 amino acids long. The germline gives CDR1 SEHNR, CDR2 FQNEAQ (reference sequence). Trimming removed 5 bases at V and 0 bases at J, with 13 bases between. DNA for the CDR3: TGTGCCAGCAGCGATGTAGGGGGAACTAACTATGGCTACACCTTC. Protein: CASSDVGGTNYGYTF.

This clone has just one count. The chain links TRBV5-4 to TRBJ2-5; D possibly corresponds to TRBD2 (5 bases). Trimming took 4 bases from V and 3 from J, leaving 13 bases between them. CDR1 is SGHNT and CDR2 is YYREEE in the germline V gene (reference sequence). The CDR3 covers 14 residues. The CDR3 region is CASSDLLREETQYF. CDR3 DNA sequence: TGTGCCAGCAGCGACCTGTTGCGGGAAGAGACCCAGTACTTC.

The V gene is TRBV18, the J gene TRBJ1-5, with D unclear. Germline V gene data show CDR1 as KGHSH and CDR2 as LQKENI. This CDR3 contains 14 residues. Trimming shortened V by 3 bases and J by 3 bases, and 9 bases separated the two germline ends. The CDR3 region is CASSPVATNQPQHF. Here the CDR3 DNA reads TGTGCCAGCTCACCTGTAGCTACCAATCAGCCCCAGCATTTT.